Shown below are 4 T cell receptor beta chains from a single sample sequenced in a study of cytomegalovirus exposure and HLA in healthy donors. The PCR had 60 Vbeta and 13 Jbeta primers. TCRdb's table, derived via immunoSEQ multiplex PCR, lists solely in-frame clones and lacks some. The sample carries approximately 100,000 clones, around 79% recorded once. Sequencing input: PBMCs. These TCRs come from a woman in her forties in good health and CMV-seronegative.

In regard to this clone: The junction departs from germline at one end; a sequencing error may be responsible. J is TRBJ1-2 and V is TRBV7-9; unclear D gene. The CDR3 is made up of 14 amino acids. CDR1 and CDR2 (germline): SEHNR, FQNEAQ (reference sequence). The DNA of the CDR3 is TGTTCCAGCAGCTTAAGTGCCGAGTACTATGGCTACACCTTC. Protein: CSSSLSAEYYGYTF.

This clone was observed once. This chain's CDR3 is CASSFGQAETQYF. The CDR3 bases are TGTGCCAGCAGCTTCGGACAGGCCGAGACCCAGTACTTC. The rearrangement joins TRBV11-2 to TRBJ2-5; TRBD1 matches at 7 bases. Germline trimming cut 3 bases from V and 5 bases from J; bases unmatched to any gene: 3. CDR1 SGHAT and CDR2 FQNNGV come from the germline V gene. The CDR3 sequence is 13 residues long.

In DNA form, the CDR3 reads TGTGCCAGCAGGCCGGGACAGGGGCGGGGGACCCAGTACTTC. Its protein product is CASRPGQGRGTQYF. The V and J genes are TRBV5-5 and TRBJ2-5; TRBD1 matches at 10 bases. The V gene's germline CDR1 is SGHKS and CDR2 YYEKEE (reference sequence). This CDR3 spans 14 amino acids. Trimming removed 5 bases from V and 7 bases from J; junction bases left unmatched: 8.

The chain combines TRBV7-2 with TRBJ1-2; D remains ambiguous. V shed 11 bases and J shed 6 bases, with 16 bases lying between them. Germline CDR1 is SGHTA and CDR2 is FQGNSA. The CDR3 extends over 12 amino acids. CDR3: CARMFRLHGYTF. DNA of the CDR3: TGTGCCCGAATGTTCCGGTTACATGGCTACACCTTC.